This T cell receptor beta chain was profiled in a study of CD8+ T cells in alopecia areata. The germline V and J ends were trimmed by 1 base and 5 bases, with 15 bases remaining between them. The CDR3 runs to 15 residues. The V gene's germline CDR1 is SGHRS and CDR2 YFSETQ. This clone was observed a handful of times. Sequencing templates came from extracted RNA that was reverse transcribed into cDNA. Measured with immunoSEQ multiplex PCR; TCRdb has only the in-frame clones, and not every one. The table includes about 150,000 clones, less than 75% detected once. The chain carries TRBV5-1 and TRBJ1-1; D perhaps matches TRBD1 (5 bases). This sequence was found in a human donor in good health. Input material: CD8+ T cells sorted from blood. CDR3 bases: TGCGCCAGCAGCTTGTTGGGCAGGGTAAGGACTGAAGCTTTCTTT. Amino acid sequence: CASSLLGRVRTEAFF. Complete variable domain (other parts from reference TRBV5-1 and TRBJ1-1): KAGVTQTPRYLIKTRGQQVTLSCSPISGHRSVSWYQQTPGQGLQFLFEYFSETQRNKGNFPGRFSGRQFSNSRSEMNVSTLELGDSALYLCASSLLGRVRTEAFFGQGTRLTVV.